This T cell receptor beta chain was obtained from a study of vaccination and CD4 T cells after COVID-19. Looking at the study overall: Post-COVID samples had a sampling time that fell a median approximately 97 days after diagnosis (range 35 to 161). Stimulation of the cells used overlapping spike peptide pools from SARS-CoV-2 and from the common cold coronaviruses HCoV-NL63, HCoV-OC43 and HCoV-229E.

As regards this clonotype: The antigen is unknown.

Sequencing of DNA taken from cultured CD4+ T cells relied on the Oncomine TCR Beta short-read assay. A single record per CDR3 protein comes from TCRdb applying MiXCR to the PCR reads. The sample includes approximately 20,000 distinct CDR3 sequences, under 55% of them seen just once. Treatment meaning: approximately nine-day PBMC culture with coronavirus spike peptide pools or control peptides (ViraFEST assay). Wells contained some 1.9 million PBMCs each, and these were cultured with roughly 9.9 IU/ml IL-2 and around 10 ug/ml peptide pools. With 6 bases clipped from V and 4 bases from J, the junction kept 8 bases outside the gene matches. CDR1 ENHRY and CDR2 SYGVKD come from the germline V gene. The CDR3 runs 14 residues.

This TCR derives from a human donor who had recovered from COVID-19. The sequenced sample was CD4+ T cells from blood, cultured in vitro. This rearrangement joins TRBV10-3 to TRBJ1-1; TRBD1 aligns across 7 bases. The chain's CDR3 is CAISYTGAGTEAFF. The CDR3 DNA is TGTGCCATCAGCTATACAGGGGCAGGCACTGAAGCTTTCTTT.